A single sample is the source of the 26 T cell receptor beta chains below, sequenced in a study of blood T cell repertoires in COVID-19 (dated by TCRdb to the early 2020s). The library was built by means of the immunoSEQ multiplex PCR assay. TCRdb obtained this table from immuneACCESS and retained in-frame rearrangements with V and J assigned. These tables miss some clones; where compared with another copy, unresolved V genes account for less than half of the shortfall, and the remainder is unexplained. Here the sample has tens of thousands of clones; about four fifths occur a single time. Under 30% of the sample lies in the top ten. The source material was peripheral blood. The receptors derive from a woman older than 75 with active or convalescent COVID-19.

This chain uses TRBV7-2 with TRBJ1-2; tentatively, D is TRBD1 (5 bases). Trimming left V 4 bases short and J 4 bases short, with 13 bases between. The CDR3 is 14 amino acids. CDR1 is SGHTA, CDR2 FQGNSA, per germline. CDR3 amino acids: CASSSTGLAYGYTF. The CDR3 nucleotides are TGTGCCAGCAGCTCAACAGGCCTGGCCTATGGCTACACCTTC.

A few counts support this clone. V and J are TRBV5-1 and TRBJ1-1; D is uncertain. This CDR3 has 14 residues. The germline V gene has CDR1 SGHRS and CDR2 YFSETQ. The V gene lost 0 bases and the J gene lost 3 bases, with 9 bases spanning the gap. The CDR3 here is CASSLAGGDTEAFF. As DNA, the CDR3 is TGCGCCAGCAGCTTGGCCGGCGGGGACACTGAAGCTTTCTTT.

This chain uses TRBV19 with TRBJ1-4; D uncertain. The CDR3 is 15 residues long. Trimming removed 3 bases from V and 0 bases from J, with 8 bases in between. From germline, CDR1 is LNHDA and CDR2 SQIVND (reference sequence). CDR3 region: CASSIPPATNEKLFF. For the CDR3, the DNA is TGTGCCAGTAGTATCCCGCCAGCAACTAATGAAAAACTGTTTTTT. Based on the CDR3 plus reference TRBV19 and TRBJ1-4, the full variable domain is DGGITQSPKYLFRKEGQNVTLSCEQNLNHDAMYWYRQDPGQGLRLIYYSQIVNDFQKGDIAEGYSVSREKKESFPLTVTSAQKNPTAFYLCASSIPPATNEKLFFGSGTQLSVL.

The chain joins TRBV25-1 to TRBJ2-1; D not certain. The CDR3 sequence is 16 residues long. CDR1 MGHDK and CDR2 SYGVNS come from the germline V gene. Trimming shortened V by 3 bases and J by 1 base, and 13 bases separated the two germline ends. CDR3 sequence (DNA): TGTGCCAGCAGTGATATGCTAGTCGGTTCCTACAATGAGCAGTTCTTC. This translates into CASSDMLVGSYNEQFF.

The rearrangement links TRBV11-1 to TRBJ1-1, with D unclear. This CDR3 has 15 amino acids. V shed 5 bases and J shed 0 bases, with 13 bases lying between them. CDR1 SGHAT and CDR2 FQDESV come from the germline V gene (reference sequence). CDR3 region: CASSPRDLMNTEAFF. The CDR3 region has the DNA TGTGCCAGCAGCCCCCGAGATCTCATGAACACTGAAGCTTTCTTT. The full variable domain, in which reference TRBV11-1 and TRBJ1-1 provide the parts outside the CDR3, is EAEVAQSPRYKITEKSQAVAFWCDPISGHATLYWYRQILGQGPELLVQFQDESVVDDSQLPKDRFSAERLKGVDSTLKIQPAELGDSAMYLCASSPRDLMNTEAFFGQGTRLTVV.

The genes are TRBV7-8 and TRBJ2-1; D is perhaps TRBD1 (6 bases). The germline CDR1 and CDR2 sequences are SGHVS and FQNEAQ. The V end lost 1 base, the J end lost 15 bases, and 16 bases lay between the germline ends. This CDR3 has 13 amino acids. CDR3 nucleotide sequence: TGTGCCAGCAGCTTAGGGGGACACCCCGTTCCGTTCTTC. Translation: CASSLGGHPVPFF.

V and J are TRBV5-5 and TRBJ1-1; no firm D call. This CDR3 spans 12 amino acids. V was pared by 2 bases and J by 10 bases, with 12 bases between. Looked up from germline, CDR1 is SGHKS and CDR2 is YYEKEE (reference sequence). The CDR3 sequence is CASSFGSATAFF. The CDR3 bases are TGTGCCAGCAGCTTCGGGAGCGCTACAGCTTTCTTT.

The J gene is TRBJ1-2, the V gene TRBV10-3; possible D gene TRBD1, 6 bases. The CDR3 totals 13 residues. V was pared by 6 bases and J by 8 bases, with 16 bases between. Germline V gives CDR1 ENHRY, CDR2 SYGVKD. Here the CDR3 reads CAISPDRMGGYTF. The CDR3 DNA follows: TGTGCCATCAGCCCCGACAGGATGGGAGGCTACACCTTC.

V is TRBV6-2 or TRBV6-3 and J is TRBJ1-6; weak D call: TRBD1 (6 bases). Germline CDR1 reads MNHEY; CDR2 reads SVGEGT. V gave up 4 bases and J gave up 7 bases, with 14 bases separating them. The CDR3 extends over 15 amino acids. The CDR3: CASSSDRLNNSPLHF. CDR3 in DNA: TGTGCCAGCAGTTCGGACAGACTGAACAATTCACCCCTCCACTTT.

This chain links TRBV14 with TRBJ1-1, with 8 positions matching TRBD1. CDR1 and CDR2 (germline): SGHDN, FVKESK. V trimming: 6 bases; J trimming: 2 bases; junction bases outside the gene matches: 2. The CDR3 contains 13 residues. The CDR3 bases are TGTGCCAGCAGGACAGGGGTCAACACTGAAGCTTTCTTT. Protein product: CASRTGVNTEAFF. Variable domain in full (rest from reference TRBV14 and TRBJ1-1): EAGVTQFPSHSVIEKGQTVTLRCDPISGHDNLYWYRRVMGKEIKFLLHFVKESKQDESGMPNNRFLAERTGGTYSTLKVQPAELEDSGVYFCASRTGVNTEAFFGQGTRLTVV.

J is TRBJ1-1 and V is TRBV3-1 (or the pseudogene TRBV3-2), with a possible D match to TRBD1 (6 bases). Germline V gene sequence: CDR1 LGHDT, CDR2 YNNKEL (reference sequence). The CDR3 loop spans 17 amino acids. Trimming left V 0 bases short and J 1 base short, with 15 bases between. The CDR3 loop reads CASSQEASGTRNTEAFF. CDR3 in DNA: TGTGCCAGCAGCCAAGAAGCTTCCGGGACACGGAACACTGAAGCTTTCTTT.

This clone was detected once. The chain carries TRBV27 and TRBJ2-5; a possible D gene is TRBD1 (5 bases). Between the trimmed V and J ends, which lost 4 bases and 0 bases, there was a span of 9 bases. This CDR3 region has 14 residues. Germline CDR1 reads MNHEY; CDR2 reads SMNVEV (reference sequence). CDR3: CASSYRPNQETQYF. Here the CDR3 DNA reads TGTGCCAGCAGTTACAGGCCGAACCAAGAGACCCAGTACTTC.

This chain connects TRBV7-2 to TRBJ1-1; tentatively, D is TRBD1 (5 bases). The CDR3 sequence is 13 residues long. CDR1 and CDR2 (germline): SGHTA, FQGNSA. The V and J ends lost 2 bases and 4 bases respectively, with 8 bases between them. CDR3 sequence reads: CASSLYQGTEAFF. Written as DNA, the CDR3 is TGTGCCAGCAGCTTATACCAGGGCACTGAAGCTTTCTTT.

CDR3 bases: TGTGCCAGCAGCTTACACGAGGGGGCTGGATCTTTCTTT. Translation: CASSLHEGAGSFF. This chain links TRBV7-2 with TRBJ1-1, with 7 bases lining up with TRBD1. The germline gives CDR1 SGHTA, CDR2 FQGNSA. Trimming cost V 2 bases and J 12 bases; bases outside gene matches: 9. The CDR3 covers 13 residues.

V is TRBV7-3 and J is TRBJ1-1; possible D gene TRBD1, 6 bases. CDR1 and CDR2 (germline): SGHTA, FQGTGA. V was clipped by 0 bases and J by 4 bases, with 9 bases between them. The CDR3 is made up of 14 amino acids. CDR3 sequence reads: CASSLTDSLTEAFF. In nucleotides, the CDR3 is TGTGCCAGCAGCTTAACGGACAGCCTCACTGAAGCTTTCTTT. The variable domain in full, with the rest retrieved from reference TRBV7-3 and TRBJ1-1, is GAGVSQTPSNKVTEKGKYVELRCDPISGHTALYWYRQSLGQGPEFLIYFQGTGAADDSGLPNDRFFAVRPEGSVSTLKIQRTERGDSAVYLCASSLTDSLTEAFFGQGTRLTVV.

The chain carries TRBV28 and TRBJ2-6, with D possibly matching TRBD1 (6 bases). V dropped 4 bases and J dropped 0 bases, with 13 bases sitting between them. This CDR3 has 17 residues. CDR1 is MDHEN and CDR2 is SYDVKM in the germline V gene. The CDR3 spells CASSSGQPFSGANVLTF. CDR3 nucleotide sequence: TGTGCCAGCAGTTCTGGACAGCCTTTCTCTGGGGCCAACGTCCTGACTTTC.

The V call is TRBV11-1, the J call TRBJ1-1, with a tentative D call TRBD1 (6 bases). Between the trimmed V and J ends, which lost 5 bases and 2 bases, there was a span of 15 bases. The CDR3 length is 15 residues. Looked up from germline, CDR1 is SGHAT and CDR2 is FQDESV (reference sequence). CDR3 coding DNA: TGTGCCAGCAGCCTGACAGGTCCTCTTAACACTGAAGCTTTCTTT. As protein: CASSLTGPLNTEAFF.

This clone was seen once. V is TRBV2 and J is TRBJ2-7; TRBD2 matches 14 bases. V trimming: 3 bases; J trimming: 4 bases; junction bases outside the gene matches: 2. Germline V lookup: CDR1 SNHLY, CDR2 FYNNEI. This CDR3 is built from 15 residues. The CDR3 region is CASSDRTSGGYEQYF. CDR3 coding DNA: TGTGCCAGCAGTGATAGGACTAGCGGGGGGTACGAGCAGTACTTC.

J is TRBJ1-6 and V is TRBV28, with a weak D call TRBD1 (5 bases). Germline V gives CDR1 MDHEN, CDR2 SYDVKM. The CDR3 is 11 amino acids. Trimming took 4 bases from V and 14 from J, leaving 9 bases between them. CDR3 protein: CASSSRGALHF. CDR3 DNA sequence: TGTGCCAGCAGTTCCCGGGGGGCCCTCCACTTT.

The gene calls are TRBV7-8 and TRBJ2-7, with D unclear. CDR3 length: 13 residues. Looked up from germline, CDR1 is SGHVS and CDR2 is FQNEAQ. Trimming shortened V by 1 base and J by 1 base, and 5 bases separated the two germline ends. This CDR3 reads CASSLGPSYEQYF. DNA for the CDR3: TGTGCCAGCAGCTTAGGTCCTTCCTACGAGCAGTACTTC.

The J gene is TRBJ1-4, the V gene TRBV5-1; TRBD1 matches 8 bases. CDR1 and CDR2 from the germline V gene are SGHRS and YFSETQ. The V segment lost 0 bases and the J segment 8 bases; nucleotides outside the gene matches: 6. This CDR3 spans 15 amino acids. This chain's CDR3 is CASSLDGTGGEKLFF. CDR3 nucleotide sequence: TGCGCCAGCAGCTTGGACGGGACAGGAGGAGAAAAACTGTTTTTT. The whole variable domain, remainder taken from reference TRBV5-1 and TRBJ1-4, is KAGVTQTPRYLIKTRGQQVTLSCSPISGHRSVSWYQQTPGQGLQFLFEYFSETQRNKGNFPGRFSGRQFSNSRSEMNVSTLELGDSALYLCASSLDGTGGEKLFFGSGTQLSVL.

This rearrangement joins TRBV5-6 to TRBJ2-5, with TRBD1 matching over 11 bases. Unmatched junction bases numbered 4, after V lost 4 bases and J lost 5 bases. Germline values: CDR1 SGHDT, CDR2 YYEEEE. This CDR3 is 14 amino acids long. The CDR3 is CASSRGTGGETQYF. Here the CDR3 DNA reads TGTGCCAGCAGCAGGGGGACAGGGGGTGAGACCCAGTACTTC.

This chain uses TRBV27 with TRBJ1-1, with D tentatively TRBD1 (6 bases). The CDR3 has 15 residues. V lost 8 bases and J 10 bases, leaving 26 bases between the germline ends. Germline V gene data show CDR1 as MNHEY and CDR2 as SMNVEV (reference sequence). CDR3 region: CASSWGPQGGMGAFF. CDR3 DNA sequence: TGTGCCAGCTCCTGGGGCCCCCAAGGGGGAATGGGAGCTTTCTTT.

The chain couples TRBV4-2 to TRBJ1-5; perhaps TRBD1 as D (6 bases). The CDR3 consists of 15 residues. V gave up 5 bases and J gave up 2 bases, with 13 bases separating them. CDR1 is LGHNA, CDR2 YNFKEQ, per germline. CDR3 sequence: CASSSEDSGNQPQHF. The DNA of the CDR3 is TGTGCCAGCAGCTCGGAGGACAGCGGCAATCAGCCCCAGCATTTT.

The CDR3 is CASSGVASPVDTQYF. As DNA, the CDR3 is TGTGCCAGCAGCGGGGTAGCGTCGCCAGTTGATACGCAGTATTTT. The chain has TRBV9 and TRBJ2-3; tentative D call: TRBD2 (5 bases). The germline CDR1 and CDR2 sequences are SGDLS and YYNGEE. The V end lost 3 bases, the J end lost 6 bases, and 17 bases lay between the germline ends. CDR3 size: 15 residues.

The chain couples TRBV14 to TRBJ2-5; maybe TRBD1 (5 bases). Per germline, CDR1 SGHDN and CDR2 FVKESK. The germline V and J ends were trimmed by 0 bases and 1 base, with 15 bases remaining between them. The CDR3 extends over 17 amino acids. The CDR3 coding sequence is TGTGCCAGCAGCCAAGATCGTAGACAGAACCTCCAAGAGACCCAGTACTTC. Its protein is CASSQDRRQNLQETQYF.